What follows are 21 T cell receptor beta chains derived from one specimen sequenced in a study of T cell responses to AZD1222 COVID-19 vaccine. TCRdb's table, derived via immunoSEQ multiplex PCR, lists solely in-frame clones and lacks some. The sample consists of roughly 130,000 clones, roughly 90% of them appearing once. The sample consisted of peripheral blood, taken on day 0 of AZD1222 vaccination. These receptors all come from an adult in good health.

This clone was observed once. The chain links TRBV27 to TRBJ2-7; TRBD2 matches at 7 bases. The V and J ends lost 6 bases and 4 bases, in that order; junction bases with no gene match: 9. This CDR3 has 14 residues. The V gene's germline CDR1 is MNHEY and CDR2 SMNVEV (reference sequence). The CDR3: CASSPGRGGYEQYF. Written as DNA, the CDR3 is TGTGCCAGCAGCCCGGGGAGGGGAGGTTACGAGCAGTACTTC.

The V gene is TRBV9, the J gene TRBJ1-3; 9 bases line up with TRBD1. The CDR3 has 17 residues. Unmatched junction bases numbered 9, after V lost 5 bases and J lost 0 bases. Germline V gene lookup returns CDR1 SGDLS and CDR2 YYNGEE. CDR3: CASSVGGQGYSGNTIYF. Written as DNA, the CDR3 is TGTGCCAGCAGTGTGGGGGGACAGGGCTACTCTGGAAACACCATATATTTT.

CDR3 region: CASSLSRGGTNTEAFF. CDR3 DNA: TGTGCCAGCAGCCTAAGCAGGGGCGGGACGAACACTGAAGCTTTCTTT. The chain recombines TRBV7-8 with TRBJ1-1, with D possibly TRBD1 on 6 matching bases. Germline CDR1 is SGHVS and CDR2 is FQNEAQ. The germline V and J ends were trimmed by 5 bases and 1 base, with 17 bases remaining between them. The length of the CDR3 is 16 residues.

This chain joins TRBV30 and TRBJ1-1; D possibly corresponds to TRBD1 (6 bases). Germline CDR1 and CDR2: GTSNPN and SVGIG (reference sequence). CDR3 length: 14 residues. Trimming took off 0 bases at V and 5 bases at J, with 13 bases between the two ends. The CDR3 nucleotides read TGTGCCTGGAGTGTATTGGGGGCGGGAACTGAAGCTTTCTTT. Its protein product is CAWSVLGAGTEAFF.

V and J are TRBV18 and TRBJ2-1; possible D gene TRBD1, 5 bases. Trimming removed 3 bases from V and 2 bases from J, with 8 bases in between. CDR1 and CDR2 (germline): KGHSH, LQKENI. The CDR3 totals 14 residues. Here the CDR3 DNA reads TGTGCCAGCTCACCGGCCAGGGCCTACAATGAGCAGTTCTTC. Its translation: CASSPARAYNEQFF.

The count of this clone is one. V is TRBV30 and J is TRBJ2-7; no clear D gene. The CDR3 is 11 amino acids. Trimming removed 2 bases from V and 3 bases from J, with 5 bases in between. Germline CDR1 reads GTSNPN; CDR2 reads SVGIG (reference sequence). CDR3 loop: CAWSTNYEQYF. The DNA for the CDR3 is TGTGCCTGGAGTACCAACTACGAGCAGTACTTC.

The chain uses TRBV24-1 and TRBJ2-3, with D unclear. V lost 9 bases and J lost 6, with 9 bases in between. Germline V gene sequence: CDR1 KGHDR, CDR2 SFDVKD. The CDR3 has 11 residues. This CDR3 reads CATERMDTQYF. The CDR3 DNA follows: TGTGCCACCGAGCGTATGGATACGCAGTATTTT.

This clone was observed a handful of times. The rearrangement links TRBV16 to TRBJ1-1, with TRBD1 as a possible D gene (5 bases). The ends were cut back, 4 bases at V and 1 base at J, with 13 bases in the middle. CDR1 and CDR2 (germline): KGHSY, FQNENV. CDR3 length equals 15 residues. CDR3 in DNA: TGTGCCAGCAGCCTTTGGGGCTCCTCGAACACTGAAGCTTTCTTT. This translates into CASSLWGSSNTEAFF.

This sequence joins TRBV7-3 and TRBJ1-1, with D unclear. Trimming cost V 2 bases and J 4 bases, with 8 bases left between them. The CDR3 is made up of 13 amino acids. Germline lookup yields CDR1 SGHTA and CDR2 FQGTGA. As DNA, the CDR3 is TGTGCCAGCAGCTTATCGGAGGGCACTGAAGCTTTCTTT. Amino acid sequence: CASSLSEGTEAFF.

This clone was counted a few times. The chain couples TRBV5-1 to TRBJ2-3; D is possibly TRBD2 (6 bases). The CDR3 length is 16 residues. Germline CDR1 reads SGHRS; CDR2 reads YFSETQ. With 2 bases removed from V and 0 bases from J, the gap between germline ends came to 13 bases. The chain's CDR3 is CASSFGGRGSTDTQYF. For the CDR3, the DNA is TGCGCCAGCAGCTTTGGTGGGCGGGGTAGCACAGATACGCAGTATTTT.

The chain employs TRBV7-2 and TRBJ1-1; no reliable D call. This CDR3 has 14 residues. Trimming took off 1 base at V and 7 bases at J, with 13 bases between the two ends. Germline-derived CDR1 and CDR2 are SGHTA and FQGNSA. The CDR3 is CASSLGYSWGEAFF. The CDR3 DNA reads as TGTGCCAGCAGCTTAGGTTACAGCTGGGGTGAAGCTTTCTTT. Based on the CDR3 plus reference TRBV7-2 and TRBJ1-1, the full variable domain is GAGVSQSPSNKVTEKGKDVELRCDPISGHTALYWYRQSLGQGLEFLIYFQGNSAPDKSGLPSDRFSAERTGGSVSTLTIQRTQQEDSAVYLCASSLGYSWGEAFFGQGTRLTVV.

This clone turned up a few times. V and J are TRBV4-3 and TRBJ1-1, with TRBD1 matching 7 bases. Germline values: CDR1 LGHNA, CDR2 YSLEER. The V and J ends lost 5 bases and 1 base, in that order; junction bases with no gene match: 7. This CDR3 has 15 residues. CDR3 in DNA: TGCGCCAGCAGCTCAGGGGGGGCTGGGAACACTGAAGCTTTCTTT. This encodes CASSSGGAGNTEAFF.

This chain connects TRBV6-5 to TRBJ2-2; D unresolved. There are 15 residues in the CDR3. CDR1 and CDR2 from the germline V gene are MNHEY and SVGAGI. The germline V and J ends were trimmed by 5 bases and 0 bases, with 10 bases remaining between them. For the CDR3, the DNA is TGTGCCAGCAGTCCCCCCCACCCGAACACCGGGGAGCTGTTTTTT. It translates to CASSPPHPNTGELFF.

The V gene is TRBV7-8, the J gene TRBJ2-1; D gene unclear. The V and J ends lost 2 bases and 2 bases respectively, with 13 bases between them. The CDR3 covers 16 residues. Germline CDR1 is SGHVS and CDR2 is FQNEAQ. The CDR3 region has the DNA TGTGCCAGCAGCTTATACAGAGGTCCCACCTACAATGAGCAGTTCTTC. Amino acid sequence: CASSLYRGPTYNEQFF.

The chain joins TRBV5-4 to TRBJ2-4; 8 bases align to TRBD2. V was pared by 6 bases and J by 7 bases, with 9 bases of the junction left unmatched. The CDR3 runs to 14 residues. Germline V lookup: CDR1 SGHNT, CDR2 YYREEE (reference sequence). The CDR3 region is CASNSGGSPNIQYF. DNA for the CDR3: TGTGCCAGCAACTCGGGAGGGAGCCCGAACATTCAGTACTTC. The whole variable domain, filled in from reference TRBV5-4 and TRBJ2-4, reads ETGVTQSPTHLIKTRGQQVTLRCSSQSGHNTVSWYQQALGQGPQFIFQYYREEENGRGNFPPRFSGLQFPNYSSELNVNALELDDSALYLCASNSGGSPNIQYFGAGTRLSVL.

The chain joins TRBV5-1 to TRBJ1-1; D is perhaps TRBD1 (6 bases). The V end lost 1 base, the J end lost 4 bases, and 20 bases lay between the germline ends. Germline CDR1 is SGHRS and CDR2 is YFSETQ. This CDR3 comprises 17 residues. The CDR3 DNA sequence: TGCGCCAGCAGCTTGCCGAACCTACAGGGTGGAACCACTGAAGCTTTCTTT. Amino acids: CASSLPNLQGGTTEAFF.

Concerning this clone itself: The same CDR3 arises from other DNA sequences in this sample as well. This rearrangement joins TRBV30 to TRBJ1-1, with D possibly being TRBD1 (6 bases). V lost 5 bases and J lost 6, with 10 bases in between. The germline gives CDR1 GTSNPN, CDR2 SVGIG (reference sequence). The CDR3 is 11 residues long. CDR3 region: CAWSRGPEAFF. As DNA, the CDR3 is TGTGCCTGGTCCAGGGGCCCTGAAGCTTTCTTT.

The chain joins TRBV11-3 to TRBJ2-5; 7 bases match TRBD1. J gave up 2 bases and V 5 bases, and 5 bases lay outside the gene matches. In germline, CDR1 is SGHNT, CDR2 YENEEA. This CDR3 has 14 amino acids. In DNA form, the CDR3 reads TGTGCCAGCAGCCACACGACAGGGCAAGAGACCCAGTACTTC. This codes for CASSHTTGQETQYF.

This chain joins TRBV15 and TRBJ1-5; 8 bases are a match to TRBD1. V lost 3 bases, J lost 7 bases, and 2 bases stayed unmatched. Germline assignment: CDR1 LNHNV and CDR2 YYDKDF (reference sequence). The CDR3 has 13 amino acids. The CDR3 loop is CATSRDRVQPQHF. CDR3 DNA sequence: TGTGCCACCAGCAGGGACAGGGTCCAGCCCCAGCATTTT.

The V gene is TRBV5-5, the J gene TRBJ1-2, with 10 bases identical to TRBD1. Germline lookup yields CDR1 SGHKS and CDR2 YYEKEE (reference sequence). This CDR3 is 16 amino acids long. V lost 5 bases and J lost 3; bases outside the gene matches: 10. This CDR3 is CASSNPGQGSYYGYTF. Written as DNA, the CDR3 is TGTGCCAGCAGTAACCCGGGACAGGGGTCATACTATGGCTACACCTTC.

As concerns this clone: Its ends do not fully match the called genes, so a read error is possible. The chain is built from TRBV19 and TRBJ1-1; no clear D gene. Germline V gene sequence: CDR1 LNHDA, CDR2 SQIVND (reference sequence). This CDR3 is 15 amino acids long. This CDR3 is CASSLLPGSNTEAFF. In DNA form, the CDR3 reads TGTGCCAGTAGTCTTCTTCCGGGTTCGAACACCGAAGCTTTCTTT.